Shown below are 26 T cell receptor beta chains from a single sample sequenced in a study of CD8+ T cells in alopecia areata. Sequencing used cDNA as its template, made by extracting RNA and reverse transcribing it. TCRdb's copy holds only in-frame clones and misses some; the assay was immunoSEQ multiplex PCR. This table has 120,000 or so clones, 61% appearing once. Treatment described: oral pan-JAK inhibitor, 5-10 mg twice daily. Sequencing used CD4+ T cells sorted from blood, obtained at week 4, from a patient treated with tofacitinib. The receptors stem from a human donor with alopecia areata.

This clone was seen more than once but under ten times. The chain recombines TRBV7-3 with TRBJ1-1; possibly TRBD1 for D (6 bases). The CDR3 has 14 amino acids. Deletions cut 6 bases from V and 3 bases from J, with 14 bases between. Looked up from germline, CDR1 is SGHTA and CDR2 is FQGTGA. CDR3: CASSSRGHDTEAFF. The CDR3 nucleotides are TGTGCCAGCAGTTCCAGGGGACACGACACTGAAGCTTTCTTT.

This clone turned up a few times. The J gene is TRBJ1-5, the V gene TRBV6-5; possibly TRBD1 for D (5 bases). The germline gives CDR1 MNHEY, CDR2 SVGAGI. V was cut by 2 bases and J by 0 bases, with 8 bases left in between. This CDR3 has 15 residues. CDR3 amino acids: CASSYGGYSNQPQHF. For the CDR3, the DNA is TGTGCCAGCAGTTACGGGGGATATAGCAATCAGCCCCAGCATTTT.

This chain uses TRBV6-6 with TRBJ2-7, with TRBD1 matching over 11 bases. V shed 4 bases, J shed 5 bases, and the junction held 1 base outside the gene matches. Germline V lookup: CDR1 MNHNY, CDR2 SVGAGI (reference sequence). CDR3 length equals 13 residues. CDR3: CASSWDRGNEQYF. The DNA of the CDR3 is TGTGCCAGCAGTTGGGACAGGGGGAACGAGCAGTACTTC.

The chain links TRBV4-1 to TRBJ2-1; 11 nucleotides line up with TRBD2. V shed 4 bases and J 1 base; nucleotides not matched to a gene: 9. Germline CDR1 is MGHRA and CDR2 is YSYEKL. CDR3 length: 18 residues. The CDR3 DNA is TGCGCCAGCAGCCGCGAGTTACTAGCGGGAGTGTCCTACAATGAGCAGTTCTTC. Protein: CASSRELLAGVSYNEQFF.

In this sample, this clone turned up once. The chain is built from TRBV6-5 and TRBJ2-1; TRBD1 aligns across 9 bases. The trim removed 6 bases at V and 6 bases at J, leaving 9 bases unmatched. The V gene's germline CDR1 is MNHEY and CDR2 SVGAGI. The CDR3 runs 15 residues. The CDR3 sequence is CASRKPGQGLNEQFF. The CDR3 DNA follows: TGTGCCAGCAGAAAGCCGGGACAGGGCCTCAATGAGCAGTTCTTC.

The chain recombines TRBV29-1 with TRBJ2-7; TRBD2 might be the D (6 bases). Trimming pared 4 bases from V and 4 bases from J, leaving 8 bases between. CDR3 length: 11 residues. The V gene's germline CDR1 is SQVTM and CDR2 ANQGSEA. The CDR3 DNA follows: TGCAGCGTTGGGGCGGGATACGAGCAGTACTTC. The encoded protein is CSVGAGYEQYF.

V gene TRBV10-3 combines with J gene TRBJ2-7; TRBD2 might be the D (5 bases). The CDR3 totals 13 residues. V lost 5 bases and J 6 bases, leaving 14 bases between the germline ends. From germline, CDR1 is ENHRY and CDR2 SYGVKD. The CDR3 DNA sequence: TGTGCCATCAGTCCGCAACTAGTAGCCGAGCAGTACTTC. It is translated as CAISPQLVAEQYF.

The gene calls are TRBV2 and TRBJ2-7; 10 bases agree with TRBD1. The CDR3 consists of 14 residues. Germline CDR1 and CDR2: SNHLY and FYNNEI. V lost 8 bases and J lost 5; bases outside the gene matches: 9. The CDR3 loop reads CASWRTGGVDEQYF. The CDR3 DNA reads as TGTGCCAGCTGGCGGACAGGGGGAGTGGACGAGCAGTACTTC.

The chain's CDR3 is CSVRRSQGGYTF. In nucleotides, the CDR3 is TGCAGCGTGAGGCGCAGCCAGGGGGGCTACACCTTC. The J gene is TRBJ1-2, the V gene TRBV29-1; D perhaps matches TRBD1 (6 bases). Between the trimmed V and J ends, which lost 6 bases and 8 bases, there was a span of 16 bases. Germline CDR1 and CDR2: SQVTM and ANQGSEA. The CDR3 has 12 amino acids.

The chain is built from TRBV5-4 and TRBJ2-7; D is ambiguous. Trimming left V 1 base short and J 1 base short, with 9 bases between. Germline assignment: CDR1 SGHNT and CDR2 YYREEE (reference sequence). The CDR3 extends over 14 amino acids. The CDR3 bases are TGTGCCAGCAGCTTGACCGGAGAGTCCTACGAGCAGTACTTC. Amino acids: CASSLTGESYEQYF.

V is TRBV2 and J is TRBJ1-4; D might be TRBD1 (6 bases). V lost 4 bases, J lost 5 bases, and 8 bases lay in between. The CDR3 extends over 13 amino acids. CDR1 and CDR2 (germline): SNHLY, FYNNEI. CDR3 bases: TGTGCCAGCAGTGGTCAGGGGAATGAAAAACTGTTTTTT. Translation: CASSGQGNEKLFF.

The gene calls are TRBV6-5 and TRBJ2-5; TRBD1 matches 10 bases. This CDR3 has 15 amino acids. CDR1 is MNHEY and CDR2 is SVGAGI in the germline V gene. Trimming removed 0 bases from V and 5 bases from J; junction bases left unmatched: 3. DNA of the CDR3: TGTGCCAGCAGTTACTCCGACAGGGGGCTGGAGACCCAGTACTTC. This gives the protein CASSYSDRGLETQYF.

In DNA, the CDR3 is TGCGCCAGCAGCTCAAAACTACAGGGGACTGGATTAGTGGCCGGGGAGCTGTTTTTT. Protein sequence: CASSSKLQGTGLVAGELFF. This rearrangement joins TRBV5-1 to TRBJ2-2; the D gene is possibly TRBD1 (7 bases). This CDR3 comprises 19 residues. Trimming stripped 3 bases from V and 6 bases from J, with 27 bases between. Germline V gives CDR1 SGHRS, CDR2 YFSETQ. Full variable domain (outside the CDR3, taken from reference TRBV5-1 and TRBJ2-2): KAGVTQTPRYLIKTRGQQVTLSCSPISGHRSVSWYQQTPGQGLQFLFEYFSETQRNKGNFPGRFSGRQFSNSRSEMNVSTLELGDSALYLCASSSKLQGTGLVAGELFFGEGSRLTVL.

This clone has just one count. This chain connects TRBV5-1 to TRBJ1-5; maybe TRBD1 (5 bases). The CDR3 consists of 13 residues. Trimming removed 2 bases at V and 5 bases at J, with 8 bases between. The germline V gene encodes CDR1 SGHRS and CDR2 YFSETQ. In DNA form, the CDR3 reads TGCGCCAGCAGCTTTCAGGGAGATCAGCCCCAGCATTTT. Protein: CASSFQGDQPQHF.

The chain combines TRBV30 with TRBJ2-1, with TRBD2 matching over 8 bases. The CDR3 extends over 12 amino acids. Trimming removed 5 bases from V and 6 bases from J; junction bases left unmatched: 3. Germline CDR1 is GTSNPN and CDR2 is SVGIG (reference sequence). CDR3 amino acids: CAWSSGLNEQFF. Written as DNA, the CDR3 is TGTGCCTGGTCTAGCGGGCTCAATGAGCAGTTCTTC.

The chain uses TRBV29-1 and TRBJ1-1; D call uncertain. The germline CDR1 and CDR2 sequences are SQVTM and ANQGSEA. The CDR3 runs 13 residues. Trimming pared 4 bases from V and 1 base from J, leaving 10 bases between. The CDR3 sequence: CSVALTQNTEAFF. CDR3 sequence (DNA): TGCAGCGTTGCCTTGACACAGAACACTGAAGCTTTCTTT.

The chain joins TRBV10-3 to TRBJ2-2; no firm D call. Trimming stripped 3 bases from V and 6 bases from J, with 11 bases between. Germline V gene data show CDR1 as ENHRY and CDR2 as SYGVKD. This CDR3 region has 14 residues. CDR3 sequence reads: CAISEELSPGELFF. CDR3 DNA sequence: TGTGCCATCAGTGAAGAGCTATCCCCCGGGGAGCTGTTTTTT.

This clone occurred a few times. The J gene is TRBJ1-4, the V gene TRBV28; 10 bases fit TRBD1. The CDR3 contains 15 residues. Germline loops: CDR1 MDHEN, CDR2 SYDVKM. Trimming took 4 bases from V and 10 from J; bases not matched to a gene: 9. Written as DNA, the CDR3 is TGTGCCAGCAGTTCCGTCCGGGACAGGGGCGGAAAACTGTTTTTT. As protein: CASSSVRDRGGKLFF.

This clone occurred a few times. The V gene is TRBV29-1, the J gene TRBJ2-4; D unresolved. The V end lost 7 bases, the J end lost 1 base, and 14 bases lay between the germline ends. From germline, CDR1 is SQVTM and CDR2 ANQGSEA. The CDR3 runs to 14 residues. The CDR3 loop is CSACNYPAKNIQYF. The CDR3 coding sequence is TGCAGCGCCTGTAACTACCCGGCCAAAAACATTCAGTACTTC.

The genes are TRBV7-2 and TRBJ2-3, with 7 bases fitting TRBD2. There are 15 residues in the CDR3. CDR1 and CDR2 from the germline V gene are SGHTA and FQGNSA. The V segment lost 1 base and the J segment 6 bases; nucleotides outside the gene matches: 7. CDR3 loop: CASSLGTRRADTQYF. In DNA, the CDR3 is TGTGCCAGCAGCTTAGGGACTAGACGGGCGGATACGCAGTATTTT. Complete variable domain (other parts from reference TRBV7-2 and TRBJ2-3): GAGVSQSPSNKVTEKGKDVELRCDPISGHTALYWYRQSLGQGLEFLIYFQGNSAPDKSGLPSDRFSAERTGGSVSTLTIQRTQQEDSAVYLCASSLGTRRADTQYFGPGTRLTVL.

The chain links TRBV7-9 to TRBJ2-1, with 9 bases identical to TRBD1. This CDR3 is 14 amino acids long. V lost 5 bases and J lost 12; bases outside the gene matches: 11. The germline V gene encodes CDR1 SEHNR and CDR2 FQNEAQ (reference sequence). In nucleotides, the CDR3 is TGTGCCAGCAGCAAGGGACAGGGAGTTAGGGTGCAGTTCTTC. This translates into CASSKGQGVRVQFF.

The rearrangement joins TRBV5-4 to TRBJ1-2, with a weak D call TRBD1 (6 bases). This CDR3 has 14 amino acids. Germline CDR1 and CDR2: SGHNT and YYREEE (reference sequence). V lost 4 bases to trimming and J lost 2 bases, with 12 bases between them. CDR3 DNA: TGTGCCAGCAGCGGGTACACAGGGAACTATGGCTACACCTTC. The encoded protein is CASSGYTGNYGYTF. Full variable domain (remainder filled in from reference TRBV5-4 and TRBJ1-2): ETGVTQSPTHLIKTRGQQVTLRCSSQSGHNTVSWYQQALGQGPQFIFQYYREEENGRGNFPPRFSGLQFPNYSSELNVNALELDDSALYLCASSGYTGNYGYTFGSGTRLTVV.

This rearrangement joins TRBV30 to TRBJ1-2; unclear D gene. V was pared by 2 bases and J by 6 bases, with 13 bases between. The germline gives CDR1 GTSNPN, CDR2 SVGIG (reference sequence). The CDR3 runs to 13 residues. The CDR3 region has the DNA TGTGCCTGGAGTCCGGGGATTCGGGATGGCTACACCTTC. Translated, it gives CAWSPGIRDGYTF.

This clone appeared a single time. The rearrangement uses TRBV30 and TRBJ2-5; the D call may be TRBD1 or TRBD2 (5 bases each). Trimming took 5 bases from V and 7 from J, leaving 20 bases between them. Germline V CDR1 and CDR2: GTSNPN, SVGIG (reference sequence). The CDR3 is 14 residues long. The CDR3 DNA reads TGTGCCTGGGGATCCCGGGGACCGCCAGGGACCCAGTACTTC. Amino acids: CAWGSRGPPGTQYF.

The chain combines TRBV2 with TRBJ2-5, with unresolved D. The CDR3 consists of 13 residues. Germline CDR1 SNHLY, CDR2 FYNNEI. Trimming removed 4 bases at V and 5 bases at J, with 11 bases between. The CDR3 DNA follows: TGTGCCAGCAGTGTGGGCATTCGGGAGACCCAGTACTTC. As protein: CASSVGIRETQYF. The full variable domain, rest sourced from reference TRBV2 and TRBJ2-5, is EPEVTQTPSHQVTQMGQEVILRCVPISNHLYFYWYRQILGQKVEFLVSFYNNEISEKSEIFDDQFSVERPDGSNFTLKIRSTKLEDSAMYFCASSVGIRETQYFGPGTRLLVL.

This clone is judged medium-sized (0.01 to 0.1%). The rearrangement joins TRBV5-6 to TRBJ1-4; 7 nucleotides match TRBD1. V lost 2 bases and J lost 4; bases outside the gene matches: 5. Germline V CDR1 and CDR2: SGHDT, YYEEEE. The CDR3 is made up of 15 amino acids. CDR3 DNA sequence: TGTGCCAGCAGCTTCTTAGGGACAGTTAATGAAAAACTGTTTTTT. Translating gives CASSFLGTVNEKLFF.